This entry lists 30 T cell receptor beta chains sequenced from one sample in a study of blood T cell repertoires in COVID-19. Produced via immunoSEQ multiplex PCR; TCRdb's table is partial and in-frame only. Found here are about 49,000 clones, 86% of them singletons; the top ten hold around 5%. Specimen: peripheral blood. These receptors came from a man between 35 and 55 years old with active COVID-19.

This clone appeared a few times. CDR3 DNA sequence: TGTGCCAGCAGCTTGCTCCGCTTACAGGGGGAGGAGACCCAGTACTTC. Encoded protein: CASSLLRLQGEETQYF. The chain carries TRBV11-1 and TRBJ2-5; 8 bases are shared with TRBD1. After removal of 3 bases from V and 5 bases from J, the junction contained 11 bases not matched to a gene. The CDR3 contains 16 residues. CDR1 and CDR2 from the germline V gene are SGHAT and FQDESV (reference sequence).

The chain carries TRBV10-1 and TRBJ2-2, with D perhaps TRBD1 (6 bases). Looked up from germline, CDR1 is WNHNN and CDR2 is SYGVQD (reference sequence). The CDR3 length is 14 residues. V lost 2 bases to trimming and J lost 4 bases, with 8 bases between them. The DNA for the CDR3 is TGCGCCAGCAGTGAGGGGACATCCACCGGGGAGCTGTTTTTT. Translation gives CASSEGTSTGELFF.

This clone was seen only once. The chain joins TRBV9 to TRBJ2-2, with TRBD1 matching 7 bases. The J segment lost 0 bases and the V segment lost 3 bases, leaving 20 bases of the junction unmatched. The germline V gene encodes CDR1 SGDLS and CDR2 YYNGEE. CDR3 length equals 21 residues. Here the CDR3 DNA reads TGTGCCAGCAGCGCCTTAGGGTCAGGACAGGTCTTCGCCCCGAACACCGGGGAGCTGTTTTTT. It yields the protein CASSALGSGQVFAPNTGELFF.

The chain couples TRBV15 to TRBJ2-3, with D unclear. From germline, CDR1 is LNHNV and CDR2 YYDKDF (reference sequence). The V end lost 8 bases, the J end lost 13 bases, and 13 bases lay between the germline ends. CDR3 size: 10 residues. CDR3 loop: CATGPERKYF. In nucleotides, the CDR3 is TGTGCCACCGGGCCCGAGAGAAAGTATTTT.

The rearrangement joins TRBV11-2 to TRBJ1-5, with D maybe TRBD1 (5 bases). The CDR3 extends over 17 amino acids. Trimming pared 5 bases from V and 0 bases from J, leaving 17 bases between. The germline gives CDR1 SGHAT, CDR2 FQNNGV. The CDR3 sequence: CASSAYAGTHSNQPQHF. DNA for the CDR3: TGTGCCAGCAGCGCGTATGCCGGGACTCATAGCAATCAGCCCCAGCATTTT. Full variable domain (remainder filled in from reference TRBV11-2 and TRBJ1-5): EAGVAQSPRYKIIEKRQSVAFWCNPISGHATLYWYQQILGQGPKLLIQFQNNGVVDDSQLPKDRFSAERLKGVDSTLKIQPAKLEDSAVYLCASSAYAGTHSNQPQHFGDGTRLSIL.

This clone came up once. The gene calls are TRBV7-8 and TRBJ1-5; 8 nucleotides agree with TRBD1. V lost 5 bases to trimming and J lost 7 bases; unmatched junction nucleotides: 13. The CDR3 totals 16 residues. Germline V gene sequence: CDR1 SGHVS, CDR2 FQNEAQ. CDR3: CASSPRGQVLGQPQHF. CDR3 coding DNA: TGTGCCAGCAGCCCCCGGGGACAGGTGTTGGGGCAGCCCCAGCATTTT.

V gene TRBV24-1 combines with J gene TRBJ2-1; TRBD1 might be the D (6 bases). Germline lookup yields CDR1 KGHDR and CDR2 SFDVKD. This CDR3 has 17 residues. The V end was cut by 4 bases, the J end by 0 bases, with 15 bases between. CDR3 DNA sequence: TGTGCCACCAGTGACACGTCAAGAGGGGGCTCCTACAATGAGCAGTTCTTC. It translates to CATSDTSRGGSYNEQFF.

The chain is built from TRBV27 and TRBJ2-7; maybe TRBD1 (6 bases). Germline CDR1 reads MNHEY; CDR2 reads SMNVEV (reference sequence). The CDR3 is 13 residues long. The ends were cut back, 4 bases at V and 4 bases at J, with 11 bases in the middle. The CDR3 is CASSSGHYYEQYF. CDR3 sequence (DNA): TGTGCCAGCAGTTCGGGACACTATTACGAGCAGTACTTC.

This chain uses TRBV5-6 with TRBJ2-7; D possibly corresponds to TRBD1 (6 bases). This CDR3 is built from 15 residues. The V gene's germline CDR1 is SGHDT and CDR2 YYEEEE. Trimming pared 3 bases from V and 0 bases from J, leaving 13 bases between. CDR3 nucleotide sequence: TGTGCCAGCAGCTCGGTACACAGGGACTCCTACGAGCAGTACTTC. It encodes CASSSVHRDSYEQYF. Based on the CDR3 plus reference TRBV5-6 and TRBJ2-7, the full variable domain is DAGVTQSPTHLIKTRGQQVTLRCSPKSGHDTVSWYQQALGQGPQFIFQYYEEEERQRGNFPDRFSGHQFPNYSSELNVNALLLGDSALYLCASSSVHRDSYEQYFGPGTRLTVT.

V gene TRBV28 combines with J gene TRBJ2-7, with 7 nucleotides matching TRBD2. Germline V CDR1 and CDR2: MDHEN, SYDVKM. V was clipped by 5 bases and J by 3 bases; unmatched bases: 10. The CDR3 spans 15 residues. The CDR3 sequence: CASSRGDPPSYEQYF. DNA for the CDR3: TGTGCCAGCAGTCGGGGGGACCCCCCCAGCTACGAGCAGTACTTC.

This chain connects TRBV2 to TRBJ1-1, with D tentatively TRBD1 (6 bases). Trimming removed 6 bases at V and 2 bases at J, with 22 bases between. The germline gives CDR1 SNHLY, CDR2 FYNNEI. The CDR3 is made up of 17 amino acids. CDR3 loop: CASRNMMDRGGNTEAFF. In DNA, the CDR3 is TGTGCCAGCAGGAACATGATGGACAGAGGAGGTAACACTGAAGCTTTCTTT.

The chain recombines TRBV5-6 with TRBJ1-5; D not certain. CDR1 and CDR2 (germline): SGHDT, YYEEEE. Deletions cut 2 bases from V and 0 bases from J, with 12 bases between. The CDR3 spans 16 residues. The CDR3 is CASSFGGIYSNQPQHF. CDR3 nucleotides: TGTGCCAGCAGCTTCGGAGGAATTTATAGCAATCAGCCCCAGCATTTT.

The chain links TRBV9 to TRBJ2-3, with 10 bases aligning to TRBD1. With V trimmed by 1 base and J by 1 base, 9 bases remained unmatched. In germline, CDR1 is SGDLS, CDR2 YYNGEE. The CDR3 contains 18 residues. The CDR3 sequence: CASSVPQTGTGGTDTQYF. CDR3 DNA sequence: TGTGCCAGCAGCGTACCCCAAACCGGGACAGGGGGCACAGATACGCAGTATTTT.

The V gene is TRBV12-3 or TRBV12-4, the J gene TRBJ1-1; perhaps TRBD1 as D (6 bases). Between the trimmed V and J ends, which lost 9 bases and 1 base, there was a span of 12 bases. CDR3 length equals 13 residues. CDR3 in DNA: TGTGCCAGTTATCAGACAGGGAACACTGAAGCTTTCTTT. As protein: CASYQTGNTEAFF.

This clone came up once. The gene calls are TRBV7-9 and TRBJ2-2; the D gene is possibly TRBD1 (6 bases). The V and J ends lost 4 bases and 4 bases respectively, with 10 bases between them. Germline V lookup: CDR1 SEHNR, CDR2 FQNEAQ (reference sequence). The CDR3 loop spans 14 amino acids. CDR3 nucleotides: TGTGCCAGCAGCTCCCCAGGGGTCACCGGGGAGCTGTTTTTT. As protein: CASSSPGVTGELFF.

This rearrangement joins TRBV7-2 to TRBJ1-5; weak D call: TRBD1 (5 bases). V was trimmed by 2 bases and J by 3 bases, leaving 11 bases between them. Germline lookup yields CDR1 SGHTA and CDR2 FQGNSA. This CDR3 contains 15 residues. Here the CDR3 reads CASSLWGGNNQPQHF. The CDR3 region has the DNA TGTGCCAGCAGCTTATGGGGGGGGAACAATCAGCCCCAGCATTTT.

This clone appeared a few times. The chain couples TRBV28 to TRBJ1-3; possible D gene TRBD1, 5 bases. Between the trimmed V and J ends, which lost 4 bases and 0 bases, there was a span of 19 bases. CDR3 length: 18 residues. In germline, CDR1 is MDHEN, CDR2 SYDVKM. CDR3 region: CASSSLRNRQFSGNTIYF. The DNA of the CDR3 is TGTGCCAGCAGTTCGCTCAGAAACAGGCAGTTCTCTGGAAACACCATATATTTT.

This CDR3 reads CSASQETQYF. CDR3 coding DNA: TGCAGTGCTAGCCAGGAGACCCAGTACTTC. The chain carries TRBV20-1 and TRBJ2-5; the D is unclear. The V gene lost 3 bases and the J gene lost 5 bases, with 4 bases spanning the gap. The germline V gene has CDR1 DFQATT and CDR2 SNEGSKA (reference sequence). The CDR3 covers 10 residues.

The chain employs TRBV10-3 and TRBJ1-2, with TRBD1 matching over 7 bases. V lost 6 bases and J lost 5; bases outside the gene matches: 9. The CDR3 loop spans 14 amino acids. Germline CDR1 and CDR2: ENHRY and SYGVKD. CDR3 sequence reads: CAIRTGLDIYGYTF. The CDR3, as DNA: TGTGCCATCAGGACAGGGCTGGATATTTATGGCTACACCTTC.

The chain couples TRBV4-1 to TRBJ2-7; 7 positions match TRBD1. Germline assignment: CDR1 MGHRA and CDR2 YSYEKL. This CDR3 has 14 residues. Trimming removed 0 bases from V and 5 bases from J; junction bases left unmatched: 4. This CDR3 is CASSQEDRADEQYF. CDR3 nucleotides: TGCGCCAGCAGCCAAGAAGACAGGGCAGACGAGCAGTACTTC.

The V call is TRBV4-1, the J call TRBJ2-1, with no clear D. CDR3 size: 12 residues. Germline CDR1 and CDR2: MGHRA and YSYEKL. The ends were cut back, 4 bases at V and 8 bases at J, with 9 bases in the middle. CDR3 in DNA: TGCGCCAGCAGCCGCGGAGTTGATGAGCAGTTCTTC. Translation gives CASSRGVDEQFF.

This sequence joins TRBV27 and TRBJ1-5; 8 bases are shared with TRBD1. Per the germline V gene, CDR1 is MNHEY and CDR2 is SMNVEV (reference sequence). This CDR3 has 14 residues. Trimming took 6 bases from V and 7 from J; bases not matched to a gene: 8. CDR3 coding DNA: TGTGCCAGCAGCCACGACAGGGGCAGGCAGCCCCAGCATTTT. It encodes CASSHDRGRQPQHF.

The rearrangement joins TRBV4-2 to TRBJ2-1, with TRBD2 identical over 14 bases. Germline CDR1 reads LGHNA; CDR2 reads YNFKEQ. J was trimmed by 9 bases and V by 4 bases; bases with no gene match: 20. This CDR3 is built from 20 residues. The CDR3 DNA reads as TGTGCCAGCAGCCCGACGTCTAAACCGGGACTAGCGGGAGAAATATTTGAGCAGTTCTTC. It is translated as CASSPTSKPGLAGEIFEQFF.

This clone was counted a single time. The chain has TRBV3-1 (or the pseudogene TRBV3-2) and TRBJ2-1, with 10 bases aligning to TRBD2. There are 18 residues in the CDR3. Germline-derived CDR1 and CDR2 are LGHDT and YNNKEL (reference sequence). Losses at the gene ends were 0 bases for V and 7 bases for J; bases not matched to a gene: 12. In nucleotides, the CDR3 is TGTGCCAGCAGCCAAGATTACGCGGCTAGCGGGAGTAAGAATGAGCAGTTCTTC. Protein product: CASSQDYAASGSKNEQFF.

This chain uses TRBV30 with TRBJ1-1; 7 bases match TRBD1. The ends lost 0 bases at V and 2 bases at J; junction bases unmatched: 9. The CDR3 totals 16 residues. The germline CDR1 and CDR2 sequences are GTSNPN and SVGIG (reference sequence). The CDR3 bases are TGTGCCTGGAGTGTACCAAAGACAGGGAGAAACACTGAAGCTTTCTTT. This translates into CAWSVPKTGRNTEAFF. The full variable domain, with the rest looked up from reference TRBV30 and TRBJ1-1, is SQTIHQWPATLVQPVGSPLSLECTVEGTSNPNLYWYRQAAGRGLQLLFYSVGIGQISSEVPQNLSASRPQDRQFILSSKKLLLSDSGFYLCAWSVPKTGRNTEAFFGQGTRLTVV.

This CDR3 reads CAWSIGSRTGELFF. The CDR3 region has the DNA TGTGCCTGGAGTATAGGGAGTCGGACCGGGGAGCTGTTTTTT. The V gene is TRBV30, the J gene TRBJ2-2, with a possible D match to TRBD2 (5 bases). Germline V lookup: CDR1 GTSNPN, CDR2 SVGIG (reference sequence). V was shortened by 2 bases and J by 5 bases, with 12 bases between the two germline ends. CDR3 size: 14 residues.

V is TRBV5-1 and J is TRBJ2-2; 9 positions agree with TRBD1. Germline trimming cut 5 bases from V and 5 bases from J; bases unmatched to any gene: 13. Germline CDR1 reads SGHRS; CDR2 reads YFSETQ. The length of the CDR3 is 17 residues. In DNA form, the CDR3 reads TGCGCCAGCAGTCGAGGCCTGGGACAGGGTAGTACCGGGGAGCTGTTTTTT. It codes for CASSRGLGQGSTGELFF.

This sequence joins TRBV4-1 and TRBJ1-3; the D is unclear. Per the germline V gene, CDR1 is MGHRA and CDR2 is YSYEKL. V was pared by 6 bases and J by 7 bases, with 16 bases between. This CDR3 spans 14 amino acids. CDR3 sequence: CASRGGQSQNTIYF. CDR3 DNA: TGCGCCAGCAGGGGTGGGCAGAGTCAGAACACCATATATTTT.

This chain links TRBV5-1 with TRBJ2-1; maybe TRBD1 (5 bases). The CDR3 sequence is 13 residues long. The germline V gene encodes CDR1 SGHRS and CDR2 YFSETQ. V lost 2 bases, J lost 3 bases, and 6 bases lay in between. The CDR3: CASSFDSYNEQFF. CDR3 nucleotides: TGCGCCAGCAGCTTTGACAGCTACAATGAGCAGTTCTTC.

The CDR3 region is CASSPRLAGGYEQYF. The CDR3 bases are TGTGCCAGCAGTCCCCGCCTAGCGGGAGGGTACGAGCAGTACTTC. The V and J genes are TRBV27 and TRBJ2-7, with TRBD2 identical over 12 bases. CDR1 and CDR2 (germline): MNHEY, SMNVEV (reference sequence). The CDR3 totals 15 residues. The trim removed 5 bases at V and 4 bases at J, leaving 6 bases unmatched.